This TCR beta chain derives from a study of cytomegalovirus exposure and HLA in healthy donors. Looking at the study overall: Unique TCR beta sequences numbering around 110 million came from roughly 180 million T cells in an earlier analysis. Overall study results and limits: HLA-A and HLA-B allele assignments for most subjects were reportedly predicted accurately using TCR beta sequences. Differences between HLA loci emerged in a later analysis of TCR association rates, with DRB1 most and HLA-C fewest.

The PCR used 60 Vbeta and 13 Jbeta primers. In the authors' workflow: Later reanalysis found around 80 million unique TCR beta chains, around 10 million of them shared. The data were produced by immunoSEQ multiplex PCR, yet TCRdb's version contains in-frame clones alone and is incomplete. The V and J calls and clone size were taken over from that table, and D and trimming were inferred from the DNA. The sample holds around 95,000 clones; approximately 76% are singletons and the top ten take about a tenth. This clone was counted between two and nine times. Antigen unknown. The TCR comes from a man aged 30 to 39 in good health and CMV-seropositive. Specimen: PBMCs.

The CDR3 reads CASSTRQGENTEAFF. In nucleotides, the CDR3 is TGCGCCAGCAGCACGCGACAGGGAGAGAACACTGAAGCTTTCTTT. The chain has TRBV5-1 and TRBJ1-1; TRBD1 matches 7 bases. V gave up 4 bases and J gave up 1 base; unmatched junction bases: 7. CDR3 length equals 15 residues. Germline V gene sequence: CDR1 SGHRS, CDR2 YFSETQ. Full variable domain (missing parts from reference TRBV5-1 and TRBJ1-1): KAGVTQTPRYLIKTRGQQVTLSCSPISGHRSVSWYQQTPGQGLQFLFEYFSETQRNKGNFPGRFSGRQFSNSRSEMNVSTLELGDSALYLCASSTRQGENTEAFFGQGTRLTVV.